Reported below is one TCR beta chain. Eight reactions per sample, run separately, yielded cDNA. During cDNA synthesis, UMIs that each contained a 6-nucleotide sample barcode were added by means of template switching. PCR of TCRalpha and TCRbeta cDNA was nested, with two rounds of about 17 and 10 cycles. TCRdb reworked the 5' RACE reads into one entry per CDR3 protein, no DNA. The specimen's table records some 440,000 distinct CDR3 sequences. Germline CDR1 is SGHRS and CDR2 is YFSETQ. The CDR3 runs 14 residues. The data are from a study of monozygotic twins with inflammatory bowel disease. The specimen sequenced was blood. This chain uses TRBV5-1 with TRBJ2-2. The sequence came from a human donor with ulcerative colitis or Crohn's disease, or a healthy co-twin of an affected twin (not recorded which). CDR3 sequence: CASSLEWGTGELFF.